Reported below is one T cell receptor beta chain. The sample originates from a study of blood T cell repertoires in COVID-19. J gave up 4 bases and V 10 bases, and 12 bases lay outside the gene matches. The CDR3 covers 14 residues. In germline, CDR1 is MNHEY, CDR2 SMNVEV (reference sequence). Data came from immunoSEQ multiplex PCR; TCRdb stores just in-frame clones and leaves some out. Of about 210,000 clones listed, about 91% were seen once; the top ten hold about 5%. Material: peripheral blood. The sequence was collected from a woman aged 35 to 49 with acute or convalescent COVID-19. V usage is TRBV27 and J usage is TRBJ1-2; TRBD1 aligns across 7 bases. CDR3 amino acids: CATTYSGQTYGYTF. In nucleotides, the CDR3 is TGTGCCACTACCTATTCGGGACAGACCTATGGCTACACCTTC.